This T cell receptor beta chain came from a study of OX40 agonist ivuxolimab in advanced cancers. Whole-study findings and limits: Clones of CD4+ and CD8+ blood T cells grew by week 6 at doses of 0.1 to 3.0 mg/kg.

Looked up from germline, CDR1 is SGHTA and CDR2 is FQGNSA. CDR3 length: 15 amino acids. V lost 2 bases and J lost 5, with 13 bases in between. With respect to this clone: Its cognate antigen is unknown.

Produced via immunoSEQ multiplex PCR; TCRdb's table is partial and in-frame only. The profile shows some 82,000 clones, 94% of them singletons. The chain joins TRBV7-2 to TRBJ1-5, with D possibly TRBD1 on 5 matching bases. The input for sequencing was CD4+ or CD8+ T cells sorted from blood, taken in a trial of the OX40 agonist ivuxolimab. This clonotype was sampled from an adult with an advanced solid tumor such as melanoma, head and neck, liver or kidney cancer. The CDR3 bases are TGTGCCAGCAGCTTATCCCCCCAGGGAGATCAGCCCCAGCATTTT. Amino acid sequence: CASSLSPQGDQPQHF.